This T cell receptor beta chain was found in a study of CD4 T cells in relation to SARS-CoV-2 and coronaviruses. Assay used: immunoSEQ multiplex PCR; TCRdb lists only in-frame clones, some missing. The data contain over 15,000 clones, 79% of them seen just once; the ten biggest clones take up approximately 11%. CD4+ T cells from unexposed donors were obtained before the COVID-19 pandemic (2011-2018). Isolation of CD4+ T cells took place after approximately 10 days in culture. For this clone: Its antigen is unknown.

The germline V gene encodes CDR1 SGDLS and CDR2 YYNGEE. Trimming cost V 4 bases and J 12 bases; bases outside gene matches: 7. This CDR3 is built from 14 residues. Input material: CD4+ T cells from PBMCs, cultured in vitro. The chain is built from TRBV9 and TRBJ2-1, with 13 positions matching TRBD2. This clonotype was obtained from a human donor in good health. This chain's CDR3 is CASSLRTSGSLQFF. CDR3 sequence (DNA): TGTGCCAGCAGCCTCCGGACTAGCGGGAGCCTGCAGTTCTTC.